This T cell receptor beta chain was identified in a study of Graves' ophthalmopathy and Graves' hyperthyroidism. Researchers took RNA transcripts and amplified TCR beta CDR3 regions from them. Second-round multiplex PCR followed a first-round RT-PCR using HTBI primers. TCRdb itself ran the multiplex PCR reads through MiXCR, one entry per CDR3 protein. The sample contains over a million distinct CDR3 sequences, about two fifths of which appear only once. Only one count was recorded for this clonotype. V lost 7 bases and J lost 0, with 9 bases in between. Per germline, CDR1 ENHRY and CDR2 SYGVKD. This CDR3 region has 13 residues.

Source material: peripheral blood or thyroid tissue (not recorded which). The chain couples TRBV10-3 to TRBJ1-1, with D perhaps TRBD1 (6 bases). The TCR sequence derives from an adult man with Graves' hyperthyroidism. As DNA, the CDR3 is TGTGCCATCAAGGGGGACATGAACACTGAAGCTTTCTTT. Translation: CAIKGDMNTEAFF.